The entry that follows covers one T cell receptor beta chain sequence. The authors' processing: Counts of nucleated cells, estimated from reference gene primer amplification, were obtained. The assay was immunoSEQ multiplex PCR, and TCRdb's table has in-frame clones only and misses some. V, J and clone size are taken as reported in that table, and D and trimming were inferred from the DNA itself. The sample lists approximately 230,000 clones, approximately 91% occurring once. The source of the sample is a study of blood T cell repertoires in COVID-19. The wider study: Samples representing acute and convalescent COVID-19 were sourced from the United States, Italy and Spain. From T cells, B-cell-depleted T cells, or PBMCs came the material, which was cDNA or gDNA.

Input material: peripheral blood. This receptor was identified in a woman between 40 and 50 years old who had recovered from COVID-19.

CDR3 residues: CASTGRGVVTDGSYNEQFF. Here the CDR3 DNA reads TGTGCCAGTACGGGGAGGGGGGTGGTCACCGATGGCTCCTACAATGAGCAGTTCTTC. V is TRBV19 and J is TRBJ2-1; the D gene is possibly TRBD2 (7 bases). The length of the CDR3 is 19 residues. V dropped 7 bases and J dropped 0 bases, with 25 bases sitting between them. Germline CDR1 is LNHDA and CDR2 is SQIVND (reference sequence).